This TCR beta chain is from a study of blood T cell repertoires in COVID-19. Study summary: Material from acute and convalescent COVID-19 was sourced from the United States, Italy and Spain. The cDNA or gDNA used as material had been derived from T cells, B-cell-depleted T cells, or PBMCs.

In germline, CDR1 is LNHNV, CDR2 YYDKDF (reference sequence). This CDR3 has 14 amino acids. Trimming cost V 0 bases and J 2 bases, with 5 bases left between them. Per the authors' pipeline: Quantification of nucleated cells was approximated via reference gene primer amplification. This table comes from immunoSEQ multiplex PCR, and its TCRdb copy is limited to in-frame clones, with some not included. The V and J calls and clone size are taken from that table; D and trimming were inferred from the DNA. The data show over 40,000 clones, roughly nine tenths seen once. The rearrangement uses TRBV15 and TRBJ1-3; D might be TRBD1 (5 bases). The TCR comes from a man between 65 and 80 years old with acute or convalescent COVID-19. Sequencing was done on a sample of peripheral blood. The CDR3 sequence is CATSRDRAGNTIYF. Here the CDR3 DNA reads TGTGCCACCAGCAGAGACAGGGCTGGAAACACCATATATTTT.